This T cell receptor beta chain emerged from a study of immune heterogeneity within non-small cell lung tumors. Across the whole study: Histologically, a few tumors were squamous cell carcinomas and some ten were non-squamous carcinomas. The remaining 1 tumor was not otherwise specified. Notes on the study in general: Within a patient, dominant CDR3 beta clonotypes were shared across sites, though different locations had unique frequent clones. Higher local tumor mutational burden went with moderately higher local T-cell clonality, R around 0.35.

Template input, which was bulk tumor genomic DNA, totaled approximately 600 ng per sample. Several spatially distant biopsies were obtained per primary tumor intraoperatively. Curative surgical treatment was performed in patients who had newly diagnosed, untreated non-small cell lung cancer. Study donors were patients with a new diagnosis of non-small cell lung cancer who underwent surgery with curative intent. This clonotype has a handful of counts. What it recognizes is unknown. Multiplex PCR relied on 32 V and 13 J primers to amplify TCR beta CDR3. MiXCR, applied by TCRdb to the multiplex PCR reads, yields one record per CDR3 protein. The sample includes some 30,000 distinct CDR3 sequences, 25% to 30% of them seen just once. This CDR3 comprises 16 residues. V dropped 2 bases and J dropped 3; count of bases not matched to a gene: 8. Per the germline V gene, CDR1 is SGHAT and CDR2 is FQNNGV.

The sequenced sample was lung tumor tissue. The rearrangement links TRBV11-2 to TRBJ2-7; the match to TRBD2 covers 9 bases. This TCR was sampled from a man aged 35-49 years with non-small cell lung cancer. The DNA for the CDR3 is TGTGCCAGCAGCTTAACGTATAGCGGGAGAGGCTACGAGCAGTACTTC. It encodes CASSLTYSGRGYEQYF.